This T cell receptor (beta chain) was observed in a study of blood T cells in healthy people across ages. In the case of this clonotype: The antigen remains unidentified.

Study-wide findings and caveats: Across the age range, TCR beta diversity per million T cells fell in a roughly linear way. Higher diversity, along with more naive CD4+ cells, distinguished long-lived donors from aged donors.

CDR1 is MNHNY, CDR2 SVGAGI, per germline (reference sequence). With 10 bases removed from V and 2 bases from J, the gap between germline ends came to 8 bases. This CDR3 is built from 11 residues. Primed by a sample-barcoded 5' primer and a J-beta primer mix, a second PCR proceeded for 7 to 11 cycles. A template-switch adaptor with 12 random nucleotides tagged each cDNA molecule. TCRdb re-called the 5' RACE reads with MiXCR, one entry per CDR3 protein. The table lists 450,000 to 600,000 distinct CDR3 sequences, around a quarter of them singletons. The data were also submitted as part of a second study, on T cells of mothers and their children. That study adds: Sequencing returned over 10 million TCR beta CDR3 reads per mother and roughly 3.1 million per child.

The clonotype originates from a boy aged 2 to 9 in good health. Sequencing was carried out using blood. The rearrangement joins TRBV6-6 to TRBJ2-5; maybe TRBD1 (6 bases). The CDR3 region is CATGQQETQYF. In DNA, the CDR3 is TGTGCCACCGGACAGCAAGAGACCCAGTACTTC.